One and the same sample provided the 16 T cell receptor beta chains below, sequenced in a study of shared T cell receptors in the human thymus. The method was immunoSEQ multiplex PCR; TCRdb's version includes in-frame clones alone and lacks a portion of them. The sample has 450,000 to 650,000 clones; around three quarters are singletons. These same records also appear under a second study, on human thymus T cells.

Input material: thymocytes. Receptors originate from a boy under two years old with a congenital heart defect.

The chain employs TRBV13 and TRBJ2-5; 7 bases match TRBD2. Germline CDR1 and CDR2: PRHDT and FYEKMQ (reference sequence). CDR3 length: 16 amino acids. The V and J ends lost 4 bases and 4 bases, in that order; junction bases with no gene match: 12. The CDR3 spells CASSSASTGEGETQYF. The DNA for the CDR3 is TGTGCCAGCAGCTCCGCGTCGACGGGGGAGGGAGAGACCCAGTACTTC.

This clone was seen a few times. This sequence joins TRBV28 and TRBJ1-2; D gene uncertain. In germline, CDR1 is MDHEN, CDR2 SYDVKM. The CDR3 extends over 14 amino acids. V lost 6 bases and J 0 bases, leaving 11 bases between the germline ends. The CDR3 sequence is CASRTEQPNYGYTF. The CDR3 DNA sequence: TGTGCCAGCAGAACAGAACAGCCTAACTATGGCTACACCTTC.

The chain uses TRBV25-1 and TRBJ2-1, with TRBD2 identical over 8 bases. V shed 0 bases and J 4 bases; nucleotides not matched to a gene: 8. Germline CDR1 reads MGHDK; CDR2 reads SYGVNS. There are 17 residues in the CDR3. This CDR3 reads CASSEYGLAGPYNEQFF. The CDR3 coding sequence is TGTGCCAGCAGTGAATATGGATTAGCGGGGCCATACAATGAGCAGTTCTTC. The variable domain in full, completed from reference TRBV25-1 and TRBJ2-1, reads EADIYQTPRYLVIGTGKKITLECSQTMGHDKMYWYQQDPGMELHLIHYSYGVNSTEKGDLSSESTVSRIRTEHFPLTLESARPSHTSQYLCASSEYGLAGPYNEQFFGPGTRLTVL.

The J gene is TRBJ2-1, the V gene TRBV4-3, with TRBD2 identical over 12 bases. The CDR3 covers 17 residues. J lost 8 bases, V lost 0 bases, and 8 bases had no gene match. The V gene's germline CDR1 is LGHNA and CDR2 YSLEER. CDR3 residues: CASSQDAASGRGDEQFF. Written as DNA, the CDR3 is TGCGCCAGCAGCCAAGATGCGGCTAGCGGGAGGGGCGATGAGCAGTTCTTC.

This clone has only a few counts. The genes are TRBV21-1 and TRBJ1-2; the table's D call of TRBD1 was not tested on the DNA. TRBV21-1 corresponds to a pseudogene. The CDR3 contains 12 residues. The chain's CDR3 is CASRQAPYGYTF. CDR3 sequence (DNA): TGTGCCAGCAGGCAGGCGCCCTATGGCTACACCTTC.

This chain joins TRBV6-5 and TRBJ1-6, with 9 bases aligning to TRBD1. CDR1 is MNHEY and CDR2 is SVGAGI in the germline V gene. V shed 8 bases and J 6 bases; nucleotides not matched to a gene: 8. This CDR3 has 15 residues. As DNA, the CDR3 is TGTGCCAGCTGGGGCTCGGGACAGGGTAATTCACCCCTCCACTTT. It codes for CASWGSGQGNSPLHF.

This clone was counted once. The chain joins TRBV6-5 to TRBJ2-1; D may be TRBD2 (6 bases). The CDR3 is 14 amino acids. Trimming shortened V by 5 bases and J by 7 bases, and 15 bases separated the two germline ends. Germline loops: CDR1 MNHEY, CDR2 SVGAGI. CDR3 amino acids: CASSPGTELNEQFF. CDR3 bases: TGTGCCAGCAGTCCTGGGACTGAGTTGAATGAGCAGTTCTTC.

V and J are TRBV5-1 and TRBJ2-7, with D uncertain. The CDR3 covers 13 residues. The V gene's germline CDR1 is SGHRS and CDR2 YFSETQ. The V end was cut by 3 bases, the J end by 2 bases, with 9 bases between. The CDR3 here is CASSSRITYEQYF. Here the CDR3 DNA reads TGCGCCAGCAGCTCCAGGATTACCTACGAGCAGTACTTC.

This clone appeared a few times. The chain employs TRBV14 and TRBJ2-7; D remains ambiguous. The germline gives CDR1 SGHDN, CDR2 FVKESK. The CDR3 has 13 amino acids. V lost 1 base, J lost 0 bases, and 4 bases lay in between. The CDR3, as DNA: TGTGCCAGCAGCCAAGGGCCCTCCTACGAGCAGTACTTC. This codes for CASSQGPSYEQYF.

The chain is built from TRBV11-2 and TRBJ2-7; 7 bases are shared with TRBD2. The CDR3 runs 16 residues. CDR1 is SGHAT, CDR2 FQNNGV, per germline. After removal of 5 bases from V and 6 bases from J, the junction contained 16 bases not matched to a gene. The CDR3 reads CASSPPLLRERGEQYF. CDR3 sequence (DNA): TGTGCCAGCAGCCCCCCCCTGTTGCGGGAGAGGGGCGAGCAGTACTTC. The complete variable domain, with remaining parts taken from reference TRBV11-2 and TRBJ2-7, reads EAGVAQSPRYKIIEKRQSVAFWCNPISGHATLYWYQQILGQGPKLLIQFQNNGVVDDSQLPKDRFSAERLKGVDSTLKIQPAKLEDSAVYLCASSPPLLRERGEQYFGPGTRLTVT.

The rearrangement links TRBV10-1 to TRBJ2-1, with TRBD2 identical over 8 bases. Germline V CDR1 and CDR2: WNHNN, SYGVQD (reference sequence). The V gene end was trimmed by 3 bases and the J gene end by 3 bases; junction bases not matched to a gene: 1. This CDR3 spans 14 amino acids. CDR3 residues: CASSDGGDYNEQFF. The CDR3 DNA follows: TGCGCCAGCAGTGACGGGGGGGACTACAATGAGCAGTTCTTC.

CDR3 amino acids: CASSDPKPGQGPYEQYF. DNA for the CDR3: TGTGCCAGCAGTGACCCAAAACCGGGACAGGGTCCTTACGAGCAGTACTTC. V gene TRBV6-1 combines with J gene TRBJ2-7; TRBD1 matches 9 bases. In germline, CDR1 is MNHNS, CDR2 SASEGT. V lost 3 bases, J lost 4 bases, and 13 bases stayed unmatched. There are 17 residues in the CDR3.

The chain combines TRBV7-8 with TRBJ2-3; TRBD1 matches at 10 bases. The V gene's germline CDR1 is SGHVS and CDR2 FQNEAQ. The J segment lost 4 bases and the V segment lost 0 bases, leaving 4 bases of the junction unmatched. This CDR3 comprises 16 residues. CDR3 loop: CASSLARGQGADTQYF. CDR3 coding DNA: TGTGCCAGCAGCTTAGCGCGCGGACAGGGGGCAGATACGCAGTATTTT.

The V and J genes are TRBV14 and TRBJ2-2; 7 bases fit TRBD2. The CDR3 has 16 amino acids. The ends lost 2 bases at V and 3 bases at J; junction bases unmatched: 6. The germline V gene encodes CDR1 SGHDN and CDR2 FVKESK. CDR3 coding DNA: TGTGCCAGCAGCCAAACTGGCCTAGCGGACACCGGGGAGCTGTTTTTT. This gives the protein CASSQTGLADTGELFF. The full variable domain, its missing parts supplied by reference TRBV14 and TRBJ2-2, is EAGVTQFPSHSVIEKGQTVTLRCDPISGHDNLYWYRRVMGKEIKFLLHFVKESKQDESGMPNNRFLAERTGGTYSTLKVQPAELEDSGVYFCASSQTGLADTGELFFGEGSRLTVL.

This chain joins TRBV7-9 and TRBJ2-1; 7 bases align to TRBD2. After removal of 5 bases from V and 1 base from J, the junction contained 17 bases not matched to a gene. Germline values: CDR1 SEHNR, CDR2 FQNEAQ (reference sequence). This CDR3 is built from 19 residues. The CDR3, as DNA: TGTGCCAGCAGCCTTGACACCCGATCTAGCGGACCATCCTACAATGAGCAGTTCTTC. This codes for CASSLDTRSSGPSYNEQFF. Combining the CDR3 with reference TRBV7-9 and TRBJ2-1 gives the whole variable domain DTGVSQNPRHKITKRGQNVTFRCDPISEHNRLYWYRQTLGQGPEFLTYFQNEAQLEKSRLLSDRFSAERPKGSFSTLEIQRTEQGDSAMYLCASSLDTRSSGPSYNEQFFGPGTRLTVL.

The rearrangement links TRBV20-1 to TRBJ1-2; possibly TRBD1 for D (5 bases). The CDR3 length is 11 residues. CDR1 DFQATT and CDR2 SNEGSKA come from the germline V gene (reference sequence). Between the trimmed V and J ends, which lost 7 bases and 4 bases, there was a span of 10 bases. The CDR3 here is CSVRGSYGYTF. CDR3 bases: TGCAGTGTAAGGGGTAGCTATGGCTACACCTTC.